This T cell receptor (beta chain) was recorded in a study of shared clonotypes between healthy human individuals. V lost 0 bases, J lost 2 bases, and 9 bases lay in between. The CDR3 sequence is 14 residues long. Germline V gene data show CDR1 as SGDLS and CDR2 as YYNGEE. Study-level results: Generation of non-shared clonotypes was less probable than generation of clonotypes shared by all four donors.

The material for each subset, its genomic DNA, was split evenly across several immunoSEQ plates. Sequenced by immunoSEQ multiplex PCR; TCRdb stores in-frame clones only, minus some. The top ten hold roughly 0.35% of the sample, which has roughly 1,600,000 clones, approximately 98.5% seen once. As regards this clone: Its antigen remains unknown. The sample has other DNA sequences that encode this CDR3 too.

Sequencing was done on a sample of naive CD4+ T cells sorted from blood. Subset defined: CD45RA+ positively selected. The chain is built from TRBV9 and TRBJ2-7, with a possible D match to TRBD1 (6 bases). This sequence originates from a man younger than 40 in good health. In DNA form, the CDR3 reads TGTGCCAGCAGCGTAGGAGGACAGCCCTACGAGCAGTACTTC. Residues: CASSVGGQPYEQYF.